The 8 T cell receptor beta chains below all came from one sample that was sequenced in a study of CD8 T cells in Susac syndrome. Reverse transcription of 0.5 to 1 ug RNA was carried out with random hexamers. TCRdb re-called the immunoSEQ multiplex PCR reads with MiXCR, one entry per CDR3 protein. The sample lists 180,000 or so distinct CDR3 sequences; 90% to 95% were seen once. Material: CD4+ T cells from PBMCs. These receptor sequences come from a human donor with multiple sclerosis.

The chain has TRBV6-5 and TRBJ2-7; 7 nucleotides agree with TRBD2. Germline V gene lookup returns CDR1 MNHEY and CDR2 SVGAGI. This CDR3 comprises 13 residues. V was clipped by 5 bases and J by 4 bases; unmatched bases: 5. The CDR3 sequence: CASSREAMYEQYF. CDR3 nucleotides: TGTGCCAGCAGTCGGGAGGCCATGTACGAGCAGTACTTC.

The chain is built from TRBV18 and TRBJ1-5; TRBD1 is a possible D gene (5 bases). The CDR3 has 14 residues. Trimming stripped 5 bases from V and 6 bases from J, with 14 bases between. The germline V gene encodes CDR1 KGHSH and CDR2 LQKENI. CDR3 region: CASSSGEQGQPQHF. In DNA, the CDR3 is TGTGCCAGCTCATCGGGGGAGCAAGGTCAGCCCCAGCATTTT.

This clonotype was seen once. CDR3 in DNA: TGTGCCACCAGTGACCCGGGACAGGGGGGACCGTCGGGTACGCAGTATTTT. Its protein product is CATSDPGQGGPSGTQYF. J is TRBJ2-3 and V is TRBV24-1; 11 nucleotides match TRBD1. Germline loops: CDR1 KGHDR, CDR2 SFDVKD. Trimming removed 4 bases from V and 8 bases from J; junction bases left unmatched: 13. CDR3 length equals 17 residues.

This chain links TRBV20-1 with TRBJ2-5, with 7 bases fitting TRBD2. Germline V gene data show CDR1 as DFQATT and CDR2 as SNEGSKA (reference sequence). V lost 7 bases to trimming and J lost 0 bases; unmatched junction nucleotides: 11. The CDR3 spans 15 residues. CDR3 DNA sequence: TGCAGTGTTACCCCTCGCGGGGGATACCAAGAGACCCAGTACTTC. Translation: CSVTPRGGYQETQYF.

CDR3 residues: CASSFAYTGELFF. CDR3 DNA sequence: TGTGCCAGCAGTTTCGCCTACACCGGGGAGCTGTTTTTT. The rearrangement links TRBV27 to TRBJ2-2; D not resolved. The CDR3 covers 13 residues. CDR1 MNHEY and CDR2 SMNVEV come from the germline V gene (reference sequence). With 3 bases removed from V and 3 bases from J, the gap between germline ends came to 5 bases.

This clonotype was observed a few times. V usage is TRBV30 and J usage is TRBJ2-3, with 7 bases identical to TRBD1. V lost 5 bases, J lost 3 bases, and 2 bases stayed unmatched. The CDR3 length is 12 residues. Looked up from germline, CDR1 is GTSNPN and CDR2 is SVGIG (reference sequence). The CDR3 nucleotides are TGTGCCTGGTCGACAGGGACAGATACGCAGTATTTT. Translated, it gives CAWSTGTDTQYF.

V and J are TRBV20-1 and TRBJ2-3; tentatively, D is TRBD2 (6 bases). The CDR3 has 13 amino acids. Germline CDR1 and CDR2: DFQATT and SNEGSKA (reference sequence). The ends were cut back, 7 bases at V and 5 bases at J, with 16 bases in the middle. In DNA, the CDR3 is TGCAGTGTAGCTGAGGGGAGGTTAGATACGCAGTATTTT. Its protein product is CSVAEGRLDTQYF.

The chain uses TRBV7-9 and TRBJ2-3; TRBD2 matches at 7 bases. This CDR3 is built from 16 residues. Losses at the gene ends were 6 bases for V and 4 bases for J; bases not matched to a gene: 13. CDR1 is SEHNR and CDR2 is FQNEAQ in the germline V gene (reference sequence). CDR3 loop: CASRPTIREDADTQYF. The CDR3 nucleotides are TGTGCCAGCAGGCCCACTATCCGGGAGGACGCAGATACGCAGTATTTT.